This T cell receptor beta chain was sequenced for a study of neurological immune-mediated disorders. Looking at the study overall: The roughly 35 multiple sclerosis patients comprised roughly 30 that were relapsing-remitting and 3 that were secondary progressive. Notes on the study in general: Among 34 multiple sclerosis patients, 18 had repertoires that phylogenetic grouping placed in one related-CDR3 cluster, a possible signature. Patients with HTLV-1-associated myelopathy showed the most TCR clonal expansion. Those with multiple sclerosis showed the least, falling below healthy controls.

This clonotype was seen only a few times. Its cognate antigen is unknown. Each CDR3 protein gets one entry after TCRdb re-called the 5' RACE reads with MiXCR. The repertoire holds under 80,000 distinct CDR3 sequences, approximately 4.6% seen once, with 3.4% in the top ten. The V segment lost 5 bases and the J segment 10 bases; nucleotides outside the gene matches: 8. From germline, CDR1 is SGHVS and CDR2 FNYEAQ. The CDR3 spans 13 residues. The rearrangement links TRBV7-6 to TRBJ1-5; the match to TRBD1 covers 7 bases. The TCR comes from a woman aged 45-65 years with multiple sclerosis. Specimen: PBMCs. The CDR3 spells CASSPEQGSPQHF. The CDR3 coding sequence is TGTGCCAGCAGCCCCGAACAGGGGAGTCCCCAGCATTTT.